This TCR beta chain was sequenced in a study of blood T cell repertoires in COVID-19. Study-level background: Italy, Spain and the United States were the sources of the convalescent and acute COVID-19 samples. T cells, B-cell-depleted T cells, or PBMCs supplied cDNA or gDNA.

In Seattle, patients joined the study during active infection and were tracked longitudinally. The authors' processing: Amplification with reference gene primers provided the estimates of nucleated cell counts. Assay: immunoSEQ multiplex PCR; the TCRdb copy retains only in-frame clones and omits some. V, J and clone size are taken as reported in that table, and D and trimming were inferred from the DNA itself. This sample carries some 180,000 clones, over 80% of them seen once, and the ten largest clones take approximately 7.8%. Sequencing was carried out using peripheral blood. The TCR originated in a woman aged 60-75 years with COVID-19, enrolled during active disease.

The CDR3 bases are TGTGCCAGCAGCTTGGGGACAGACAGCAATCAGCCCCAGCATTTT. This sequence encodes CASSLGTDSNQPQHF. This chain links TRBV5-8 with TRBJ1-5; perhaps TRBD1 as D (6 bases). Trimming pared 0 bases from V and 1 base from J, leaving 8 bases between. The CDR3 runs to 15 residues. Germline V gene lookup returns CDR1 SGHTS and CDR2 YDEGEE.